The 31 T cell receptor beta chains listed next were all sequenced from one sample in a study of blood T cell repertoires in COVID-19. The repertoire was sequenced with immunoSEQ multiplex PCR; TCRdb's copy has only in-frame clones and lacks some. The sample includes around 250,000 clones, over 75% of them seen just once. The sequencing input was PBMCs or T cells enriched from blood (not recorded which). These receptors were obtained from a woman aged 45-60 years who had recovered from COVID-19.

The chain links TRBV11-2 to TRBJ2-1, with D hard to call. Trimming shortened V by 1 base and J by 1 base, and 11 bases separated the two germline ends. This CDR3 region has 16 residues. The germline gives CDR1 SGHAT, CDR2 FQNNGV. The CDR3 coding sequence is TGTGCCAGCAGCTTAGTTCTTGAACTTTCCTACAATGAGCAGTTCTTC. As protein: CASSLVLELSYNEQFF.

The rearrangement joins TRBV11-2 to TRBJ1-2, with 8 bases aligning to TRBD1. The CDR3 contains 15 residues. Germline trimming cut 5 bases from V and 2 bases from J; bases unmatched to any gene: 7. Per the germline V gene, CDR1 is SGHAT and CDR2 is FQNNGV. The CDR3: CASSGGTGGNYGYTF. DNA for the CDR3: TGTGCCAGCAGCGGAGGGACAGGCGGAAACTATGGCTACACCTTC.

The rearrangement links TRBV5-3 to TRBJ2-3; perhaps TRBD2 as D (6 bases). TRBV5-3 belongs to the ORF category, with a function that is uncertain. CDR3 length: 13 amino acids. Trimming removed 2 bases from V and 6 bases from J, with 10 bases in between. CDR3 coding DNA: TGTGCCAGAAGCTTCGGAGGGATGGATACGCAGTATTTT. This gives the protein CARSFGGMDTQYF.

DNA for the CDR3: TGTGCCAGCACCAAGGACAGAGACTACGAGCAGTACTTC. Translation gives CASTKDRDYEQYF. The chain combines TRBV28 with TRBJ2-7; D may be TRBD1 (6 bases). CDR1 and CDR2 from the germline V gene are MDHEN and SYDVKM. Trimming took 7 bases from V and 3 from J, leaving 13 bases between them. This CDR3 has 13 amino acids. Full variable domain (rest looked up from reference TRBV28 and TRBJ2-7): DVKVTQSSRYLVKRTGEKVFLECVQDMDHENMFWYRQDPGLGLRLIYFSYDVKMKEKGDIPEGYSVSREKKERFSLILESASTNQTSMYLCASTKDRDYEQYFGPGTRLTVT.

The chain recombines TRBV6-5 with TRBJ1-2; D unclear. The V gene lost 0 bases and the J gene lost 6 bases, with 11 bases spanning the gap. The CDR3 totals 14 residues. Looked up from germline, CDR1 is MNHEY and CDR2 is SVGAGI. The DNA of the CDR3 is TGTGCCAGCAGTTACTCGGAGGGAAATAATGGCTACACCTTC. Protein: CASSYSEGNNGYTF.

J is TRBJ1-5 and V is TRBV3-1 (or the pseudogene TRBV3-2); no reliable D call. The V end was cut by 4 bases, the J end by 8 bases, with 9 bases between. Germline CDR1 and CDR2: LGHDT and YNNKEL (reference sequence). The CDR3 has 12 residues. The CDR3 coding sequence is TGTGCCAGCAGCCGAAGCGCGGAGCCCCAGCATTTT. It specifies CASSRSAEPQHF.

V and J are TRBV10-1 and TRBJ1-1, with D perhaps matching TRBD1 (6 bases). The CDR3 length is 15 residues. Germline-derived CDR1 and CDR2 are WNHNN and SYGVQD (reference sequence). V was cut by 3 bases and J by 5 bases, with 16 bases left in between. CDR3 protein: CASSDPGVGLTEAFF. The CDR3 DNA is TGCGCCAGCAGTGATCCAGGGGTAGGTTTAACTGAAGCTTTCTTT.

This chain links TRBV19 with TRBJ1-5; TRBD1 is a possible D gene (6 bases). Germline V gene sequence: CDR1 LNHDA, CDR2 SQIVND (reference sequence). V lost 6 bases and J lost 3, with 18 bases in between. The length of the CDR3 is 16 residues. The CDR3 here is CASSRMTGGYNQPQHF. DNA of the CDR3: TGTGCCAGTAGCCGGATGACAGGTGGGTACAATCAGCCCCAGCATTTT. Together with reference TRBV19 and TRBJ1-5, the CDR3 gives the full variable domain: DGGITQSPKYLFRKEGQNVTLSCEQNLNHDAMYWYRQDPGQGLRLIYYSQIVNDFQKGDIAEGYSVSREKKESFPLTVTSAQKNPTAFYLCASSRMTGGYNQPQHFGDGTRLSIL.

J is TRBJ1-3 and V is TRBV29-1, with D unresolved. This CDR3 region has 11 residues. V lost 4 bases and J 3 bases, leaving 4 bases between the germline ends. Germline CDR1 reads SQVTM; CDR2 reads ANQGSEA. CDR3 residues: CSVGSGNTIYF. The CDR3, as DNA: TGCAGCGTTGGGAGTGGAAACACCATATATTTT.

The J gene is TRBJ2-1, the V gene TRBV5-5; D may be TRBD2 (5 bases). The V end lost 2 bases, the J end lost 3 bases, and 12 bases lay between the germline ends. This CDR3 has 15 residues. Per germline, CDR1 SGHKS and CDR2 YYEKEE (reference sequence). CDR3 residues: CASSFMGSGYNEQFF. As DNA, the CDR3 is TGTGCCAGCAGCTTTATGGGGAGTGGCTACAATGAGCAGTTCTTC.

The gene calls are TRBV7-9 and TRBJ2-2; possibly TRBD1 for D (6 bases). The V end lost 1 base, the J end lost 2 bases, and 8 bases lay between the germline ends. Looked up from germline, CDR1 is SEHNR and CDR2 is FQNEAQ (reference sequence). The CDR3 length is 15 residues. CDR3 loop: CASSLGTVNTGELFF. The DNA of the CDR3 is TGTGCCAGCAGCTTAGGGACAGTAAACACCGGGGAGCTGTTTTTT.

In its sample, this clone was seen once. The chain uses TRBV19 and TRBJ2-2, with D hard to call. Germline values: CDR1 LNHDA, CDR2 SQIVND (reference sequence). The germline V and J ends were trimmed by 3 bases and 3 bases, with 11 bases remaining between them. The CDR3 has 15 amino acids. The chain's CDR3 is CASSIIQIDTGELFF. The CDR3, as DNA: TGTGCCAGTAGTATTATCCAGATCGACACCGGGGAGCTGTTTTTT.

The chain combines TRBV5-8 with TRBJ2-3; 12 bases agree with TRBD2. The CDR3 has 14 amino acids. Germline V gene data show CDR1 as SGHTS and CDR2 as YDEGEE. V was clipped by 0 bases and J by 9 bases; unmatched bases: 2. CDR3 in amino acids: CASSLVTSGGTQYF. CDR3 nucleotides: TGTGCCAGCAGCTTGGTGACTAGCGGGGGAACGCAGTATTTT.

The chain is built from TRBV5-6 and TRBJ1-6; tentatively, D is TRBD1 (5 bases). Trimming took off 4 bases at V and 10 bases at J, with 15 bases between the two ends. Germline loops: CDR1 SGHDT, CDR2 YYEEEE. The CDR3 length is 14 residues. In DNA, the CDR3 is TGTGCCAGCAGCCCCAAAGGGGTTCTATCACCCCTCCACTTT. It yields the protein CASSPKGVLSPLHF.

The count of this clone is one. The V and J genes are TRBV7-9 and TRBJ1-4; maybe TRBD1 (5 bases). The CDR3 is made up of 14 amino acids. The V gene's germline CDR1 is SEHNR and CDR2 FQNEAQ (reference sequence). Trimming cost V 4 bases and J 8 bases, with 14 bases left between them. The CDR3 here is CASSSGRSGEKLFF. In DNA form, the CDR3 reads TGTGCCAGCAGCTCAGGGAGGTCTGGGGAAAAACTGTTTTTT.

This chain joins TRBV5-5 and TRBJ1-4; 9 positions agree with TRBD1. This CDR3 comprises 16 residues. Germline trimming cut 0 bases from V and 4 bases from J; bases unmatched to any gene: 4. In germline, CDR1 is SGHKS, CDR2 YYEKEE (reference sequence). The CDR3 sequence is CASSLATGGFNEKLFF. CDR3 bases: TGTGCCAGCAGCTTGGCGACAGGGGGGTTTAATGAAAAACTGTTTTTT.

The chain joins TRBV19 to TRBJ2-1; TRBD2 aligns across 7 bases. The CDR3 spans 16 residues. V lost 6 bases, J lost 5 bases, and 13 bases stayed unmatched. Per the germline V gene, CDR1 is LNHDA and CDR2 is SQIVND (reference sequence). CDR3 amino acids: CASREGSGIGHNEQFF. The CDR3 bases are TGTGCCAGTAGGGAGGGCAGCGGGATAGGGCACAATGAGCAGTTCTTC.

V is TRBV5-1 and J is TRBJ2-7; no firm D call. CDR1 is SGHRS and CDR2 is YFSETQ in the germline V gene. The CDR3 contains 13 residues. Trimming stripped 0 bases from V and 3 bases from J, with 7 bases between. DNA of the CDR3: TGCGCCAGCAGCTTGGCCGCAGACTACGAGCAGTACTTC. Protein: CASSLAADYEQYF.

The chain couples TRBV28 to TRBJ2-2, with D possibly being TRBD1 (6 bases). CDR3 length: 17 residues. The V gene's germline CDR1 is MDHEN and CDR2 SYDVKM. Trimming cost V 2 bases and J 3 bases, with 16 bases left between them. CDR3 bases: TGTGCCAGCAGTTTAACACAGGGTATATCGTACACCGGGGAGCTGTTTTTT. Encoded protein: CASSLTQGISYTGELFF.

This chain uses TRBV7-2 with TRBJ1-5, with D uncertain. V shed 5 bases and J shed 0 bases, with 8 bases lying between them. There are 14 residues in the CDR3. The germline V gene encodes CDR1 SGHTA and CDR2 FQGNSA. The CDR3 DNA sequence: TGTGCCAGCAGCCCCCGGGGTAGCAATCAGCCCCAGCATTTT. Translating it yields CASSPRGSNQPQHF.

The V call is TRBV9, the J call TRBJ2-1; 9 bases fit TRBD2. This CDR3 has 15 amino acids. After removal of 0 bases from V and 2 bases from J, the junction contained 0 bases not matched to a gene. CDR1 is SGDLS and CDR2 is YYNGEE in the germline V gene. Here the CDR3 DNA reads TGTGCCAGCAGCGTAGTAGCGGGAGCCTACAATGAGCAGTTCTTC. This encodes CASSVVAGAYNEQFF.

The CDR3 DNA follows: TGTGCCATCAGTGAGTCGCTAGCGGGAATCCACGAGCAGTACTTC. Its protein is CAISESLAGIHEQYF. The V call is TRBV10-3, the J call TRBJ2-7, with 9 bases matching TRBD2. This CDR3 comprises 15 residues. Trimming removed 0 bases from V and 5 bases from J; junction bases left unmatched: 5. Germline V lookup: CDR1 ENHRY, CDR2 SYGVKD.

This clone occurred a few times. The CDR3 coding sequence is TGTGCCAGCAGTAGGGGGCTGGGTTTGGGCAATGAGCAGTTCTTC. Its translation is CASSRGLGLGNEQFF. The V gene is TRBV6-2 or TRBV6-3, the J gene TRBJ2-1; 7 positions match TRBD1. This CDR3 contains 15 residues. Germline CDR1 and CDR2: MNHEY and SVGEGT. The V and J ends lost 5 bases and 6 bases, in that order; junction bases with no gene match: 10.

Worth noting for this clone: The CDR3 ends on some other residue instead of the conserved phenylalanine or tryptophan, so this is likely a read error. Because the CDR3's place on the DNA is in doubt, the DNA is left out and the CDR3 is given as listed by TCRdb. This chain connects TRBV21-1 to TRBJ1-1; the D call TRBD1 from the table was never checked on the DNA. TRBV21-1 is a pseudogene. The CDR3 is 11 residues long, ends included. The CDR3 protein is CASSAGYSVKL.

The chain joins TRBV27 to TRBJ1-6; D call uncertain. The germline V gene encodes CDR1 MNHEY and CDR2 SMNVEV (reference sequence). V was trimmed by 4 bases and J by 8 bases, leaving 15 bases between them. The CDR3 is 15 amino acids. CDR3 sequence reads: CASSSKAPRDSPLHF. In nucleotides, the CDR3 is TGTGCCAGCAGTTCAAAAGCCCCACGGGATTCACCCCTCCACTTT.

This rearrangement joins TRBV10-3 to TRBJ2-1; TRBD2 aligns across 10 bases. From germline, CDR1 is ENHRY and CDR2 SYGVKD. Germline trimming cut 3 bases from V and 6 bases from J; bases unmatched to any gene: 2. The CDR3 is 14 residues long. DNA of the CDR3: TGTGCCATCAGTGATTCTAGCGGGAGCAATGAGCAGTTCTTC. Translating gives CAISDSSGSNEQFF.

The chain links TRBV27 to TRBJ2-7; 13 nucleotides match TRBD2. The CDR3 extends over 13 amino acids. Germline V gives CDR1 MNHEY, CDR2 SMNVEV (reference sequence). Trimming took 8 bases from V and 6 from J; bases not matched to a gene: 4. The DNA for the CDR3 is TGTGCCAGCCAACTAGCGGGAGGGGTCGAGCAGTACTTC. It specifies CASQLAGGVEQYF.

This chain uses TRBV7-9 with TRBJ2-1; TRBD1 is a possible D gene (6 bases). This CDR3 spans 17 amino acids. With 5 bases removed from V and 4 bases from J, the gap between germline ends came to 21 bases. CDR1 is SEHNR and CDR2 is FQNEAQ in the germline V gene (reference sequence). The CDR3 loop is CASSPKTGRGRYNEQFF. CDR3 DNA: TGTGCCAGCAGCCCTAAAACAGGGCGCGGGCGATACAATGAGCAGTTCTTC. Looking up the rest from reference TRBV7-9 and TRBJ2-1 gives the full variable domain: DTGVSQNPRHKITKRGQNVTFRCDPISEHNRLYWYRQTLGQGPEFLTYFQNEAQLEKSRLLSDRFSAERPKGSFSTLEIQRTEQGDSAMYLCASSPKTGRGRYNEQFFGPGTRLTVL.

This rearrangement joins TRBV9 to TRBJ2-7, with D possibly matching TRBD1 (6 bases). In germline, CDR1 is SGDLS, CDR2 YYNGEE. V lost 0 bases to trimming and J lost 3 bases, with 10 bases between them. The CDR3 is made up of 14 amino acids. CDR3 protein: CASSVGVQGYEQYF. CDR3 nucleotides: TGTGCCAGCAGCGTAGGTGTACAGGGCTACGAGCAGTACTTC.

The rearrangement joins TRBV6-5 to TRBJ1-1, with unresolved D. Per the germline V gene, CDR1 is MNHEY and CDR2 is SVGAGI. This CDR3 is 15 amino acids long. Trimming cost V 0 bases and J 1 base, with 9 bases left between them. The CDR3 protein is CASSYSAGRNTEAFF. The DNA of the CDR3 is TGTGCCAGCAGTTACTCTGCAGGTAGGAACACTGAAGCTTTCTTT.

The CDR3: CASSPRSFQGAARGEKLFF. The CDR3 coding sequence is TGTGCCAGCAGCCCCAGGTCGTTCCAGGGGGCGGCAAGAGGGGAAAAACTGTTTTTT. J is TRBJ1-4 and V is TRBV7-9; 8 bases line up with TRBD1. This CDR3 is built from 19 residues. Germline-derived CDR1 and CDR2 are SEHNR and FQNEAQ (reference sequence). V lost 5 bases and J lost 8; bases outside the gene matches: 22.